This T cell receptor (beta chain) is from a study of T-cell reconstitution after alpha-beta-depleted transplantation in children (dated by TCRdb to 2016 to 2017). Describing the broader study: Using TCR repertoire profiling, the study quantitatively followed how T-cell immune reconstitution unfolded in children after TCRalphabeta/CD19-depleted allogeneic hematopoietic cell transplantation.

This clonotype was found many times. What antigen it recognizes has not been identified. No per-base quality is available; no much larger clone lies one base away. Libraries were prepared through PCR. TCRdb shows the sequencer as Illumina HiSeq 2500. TCR libraries were prepared with molecular barcoding, using unique molecular identifiers to normalize TCRbeta repertoire quantification. TCRdb redid the processing of the public reads, applying fastp at Q25 and MiXCR, and retained in-frame beta chains. Entries are consolidated by CDR3 protein sequence, retaining the most common genes and DNA. This sample has about 610,000 distinct CDR3 sequences in its table, and over 9.5% of those were observed once. The biggest ten clones account for about 4.2% of the sample. From V the trimming removes 0 bases and from J it removes 2 bases, while the gene matches leave 2 bases of the junction unaccounted for. Including the terminal cysteine and phenylalanine, the CDR3 comprises 17 residues. The read is trimmed to its CDR3 DNA, 51 bases read in frame from base 1. CDR1 and CDR2, per the germline V gene, are LGHNA and YNFKEQ.

This sequence was found in a human donor who donated a stem cell graft to a child with acute myeloid leukemia. The specimen comprised PBMCs from the stem cell graft donor, sampled from the stem cell graft. The rearranged segments are TRBV4-2 and TRBJ2-2, with TRBD2 matching 11 junction bases. The CDR3 reads as follows: CASSQDLAGGNTGELFF. The nucleotide sequence is TGTGCCAGCAGCCAAGATCTAGCGGGAGGAAACACCGGGGAGCTGTTTTTT.